The 21 T cell receptor beta chains below come from one sample, sequenced in a study of T cell changes during pregnancy in multiple sclerosis. The protocol was immunoSEQ multiplex PCR, while the TCRdb copy is restricted to in-frame clones and leaves out a portion. Here the sample spans about 36,000 clones, 91% being singletons. Sample: CD4+ T cells from peripheral blood mononuclear cells, taken in the second trimester of pregnancy. The receptors here all came from a female donor in good health, enrolled as a control in a pregnancy study.

The V gene is TRBV6-5, the J gene TRBJ1-2; D perhaps matches TRBD1 (5 bases). The CDR3 loop spans 15 amino acids. Germline CDR1 and CDR2: MNHEY and SVGAGI. V lost 0 bases and J 7 bases, leaving 15 bases between the germline ends. As DNA, the CDR3 is TGTGCCAGCAGTTACTCGAAATCGGGGGGGGGTGGCTACACCTTC. The encoded protein is CASSYSKSGGGGYTF.

This clone was seen a single time. The rearrangement links TRBV7-9 to TRBJ2-1, with D perhaps TRBD1 (5 bases). The CDR3 length is 12 residues. CDR1 SEHNR and CDR2 FQNEAQ come from the germline V gene (reference sequence). V was cut by 5 bases and J by 9 bases, with 11 bases left in between. The CDR3 nucleotides read TGTGCCAGCAGCCAAGGGGTTCGTGAGCAGTTCTTC. This sequence encodes CASSQGVREQFF. Filled out from reference TRBV7-9 and TRBJ2-1, the complete variable domain reads DTGVSQNPRHKITKRGQNVTFRCDPISEHNRLYWYRQTLGQGPEFLTYFQNEAQLEKSRLLSDRFSAERPKGSFSTLEIQRTEQGDSAMYLCASSQGVREQFFGPGTRLTVL.

J is TRBJ1-1 and V is TRBV6-5; tentatively, D is TRBD1 (5 bases). V lost 6 bases and J lost 5, with 13 bases in between. The CDR3 consists of 13 residues. Germline values: CDR1 MNHEY, CDR2 SVGAGI. The CDR3 is CASRLNRGTEAFF. CDR3 DNA: TGTGCCAGCAGACTCAATAGGGGAACTGAAGCTTTCTTT.

The chain joins TRBV28 to TRBJ1-5; possibly TRBD1 for D (5 bases). Germline V gene sequence: CDR1 MDHEN, CDR2 SYDVKM. This CDR3 has 12 amino acids. V was cut by 2 bases and J by 10 bases, with 9 bases left in between. Written as DNA, the CDR3 is TGTGCCAGCAGTTTAGCAGGGAAACCCCAGCATTTT. Translation gives CASSLAGKPQHF.

The J gene is TRBJ2-7, the V gene TRBV27; 9 nucleotides match TRBD1. Trimming at V came to 6 bases and at J to 5 bases, leaving 8 bases not matched to a gene. The CDR3 sequence is 14 residues long. Germline CDR1 reads MNHEY; CDR2 reads SMNVEV (reference sequence). The CDR3 reads CASRSGQGTHEQYF. The CDR3 region has the DNA TGTGCCAGCAGGTCGGGACAGGGCACCCACGAGCAGTACTTC.

As concerns this clone: The same CDR3 can be traced to other DNA sequences in this sample. This rearrangement joins TRBV2 to TRBJ2-1, with TRBD2 matching 11 bases. This CDR3 region has 15 residues. V shed 5 bases, J shed 7 bases, and the junction held 7 bases outside the gene matches. Germline lookup yields CDR1 SNHLY and CDR2 FYNNEI. CDR3 DNA sequence: TGTGCCAGCAGTAAACTAGCGGGAGTAGGAAATGAGCAGTTCTTC. It specifies CASSKLAGVGNEQFF.

This clone was found a few times. This sequence joins TRBV19 and TRBJ2-3; 9 nucleotides line up with TRBD2. The CDR3 covers 13 residues. Germline trimming cut 8 bases from V and 5 bases from J; bases unmatched to any gene: 5. Germline V gives CDR1 LNHDA, CDR2 SQIVND (reference sequence). The CDR3 loop reads CASARGGGDTQYF. CDR3 coding DNA: TGTGCCAGTGCGCGGGGGGGAGGAGATACGCAGTATTTT.

The chain has TRBV6-6 and TRBJ2-1; 8 nucleotides line up with TRBD2. Per germline, CDR1 MNHNY and CDR2 SVGAGI (reference sequence). The J segment lost 0 bases and the V segment lost 10 bases, leaving 5 bases of the junction unmatched. The CDR3 totals 14 residues. In DNA, the CDR3 is TGTGCCATCGGGGGGGCAAGCTCCTACAATGAGCAGTTCTTC. Its translation: CAIGGASSYNEQFF.

V is TRBV5-6 and J is TRBJ1-2, with 9 bases aligning to TRBD1. The trim removed 1 base at V and 4 bases at J, leaving 11 bases unmatched. The germline V gene has CDR1 SGHDT and CDR2 YYEEEE. This CDR3 contains 17 residues. CDR3 loop: CASSLLGTQGALYGYTF. The CDR3 nucleotides are TGTGCCAGCAGCTTGTTAGGGACACAGGGGGCCCTCTATGGCTACACCTTC.

The chain has TRBV18 and TRBJ1-3; 7 bases are shared with TRBD1. Germline V lookup: CDR1 KGHSH, CDR2 LQKENI. Germline trimming cut 3 bases from V and 7 bases from J; bases unmatched to any gene: 6. There are 14 residues in the CDR3. The CDR3, as DNA: TGTGCCAGCTCACCGCCGGGACAGAAGAACACCATATATTTT. Translated: CASSPPGQKNTIYF.

The rearrangement joins TRBV11-1 to TRBJ2-3, with 9 nucleotides matching TRBD2. This CDR3 is 15 amino acids long. The germline CDR1 and CDR2 sequences are SGHAT and FQDESV (reference sequence). Trimming at V came to 5 bases and at J to 1 base, leaving 4 bases not matched to a gene. The CDR3 protein is CASSPRTSGTDTQYF. The CDR3 DNA follows: TGTGCCAGCAGCCCGCGGACTAGCGGCACAGATACGCAGTATTTT. Filled out from reference TRBV11-1 and TRBJ2-3, the complete variable domain reads EAEVAQSPRYKITEKSQAVAFWCDPISGHATLYWYRQILGQGPELLVQFQDESVVDDSQLPKDRFSAERLKGVDSTLKIQPAELGDSAMYLCASSPRTSGTDTQYFGPGTRLTVL.

The count of this clone is one. Other DNA sequences in the sample encode the same CDR3. The chain carries TRBV29-1 and TRBJ2-5; possibly TRBD2 for D (7 bases). From germline, CDR1 is SQVTM and CDR2 ANQGSEA. V lost 4 bases and J 5 bases, leaving 11 bases between the germline ends. CDR3 size: 12 residues. The CDR3 DNA follows: TGCAGCGTTGCGGGGGGCCCCGAGACCCAGTACTTC. Amino acid sequence: CSVAGGPETQYF.

This chain links TRBV25-1 with TRBJ2-1, with D possibly being TRBD2 (5 bases). The V gene's germline CDR1 is MGHDK and CDR2 SYGVNS. Between the trimmed V and J ends, which lost 4 bases and 0 bases, there was a span of 13 bases. The CDR3 runs to 16 residues. CDR3 DNA: TGTGCCAGCAGTGGTCAGCGGTTAAGCTCCTACAATGAGCAGTTCTTC. It yields the protein CASSGQRLSSYNEQFF.

The chain is built from TRBV7-9 and TRBJ2-5; 10 nucleotides line up with TRBD1. Trimming cost V 5 bases and J 5 bases; bases outside gene matches: 8. CDR3 length: 15 residues. Looked up from germline, CDR1 is SEHNR and CDR2 is FQNEAQ (reference sequence). CDR3 sequence: CASSPGTGVRETQYF. CDR3 in DNA: TGTGCCAGCAGCCCCGGGACAGGGGTACGGGAGACCCAGTACTTC.

CDR3 residues: CASSQDRTSGITWYEQYF. In DNA, the CDR3 is TGTGCCAGCAGCCAAGATAGGACTAGCGGGATTACCTGGTACGAGCAGTACTTC. The chain is built from TRBV4-2 and TRBJ2-7, with 12 nucleotides matching TRBD2. Germline-derived CDR1 and CDR2 are LGHNA and YNFKEQ. The V gene end was trimmed by 0 bases and the J gene end by 4 bases; junction bases not matched to a gene: 10. CDR3 length equals 18 residues.

The chain links TRBV5-1 to TRBJ2-5; 7 positions agree with TRBD2. With V trimmed by 2 bases and J by 1 base, 2 bases remained unmatched. The CDR3 is made up of 14 amino acids. The germline CDR1 and CDR2 sequences are SGHRS and YFSETQ. The CDR3 bases are TGCGCCAGCAGCTTAACTAGCGCCCAAGAGACCCAGTACTTC. Translating it yields CASSLTSAQETQYF.

CDR3 residues: CASSQVGSAEAFF. DNA for the CDR3: TGCGCCAGCAGCCAGGTCGGCAGCGCCGAAGCTTTCTTT. The V call is TRBV4-1, the J call TRBJ1-1, with D uncertain. Trimming removed 3 bases from V and 8 bases from J, with 13 bases in between. The CDR3 covers 13 residues. From germline, CDR1 is MGHRA and CDR2 YSYEKL.

The J gene is TRBJ2-3, the V gene TRBV5-1; 14 bases are shared with TRBD2. Losses at the gene ends were 0 bases for V and 0 bases for J; bases not matched to a gene: 6. Germline CDR1 and CDR2: SGHRS and YFSETQ. The CDR3 sequence is 19 residues long. CDR3 in amino acids: CASSLVGLAGGGSTDTQYF. CDR3 coding DNA: TGCGCCAGCAGCTTGGTTGGACTAGCGGGGGGCGGGAGCACAGATACGCAGTATTTT.

This clone was seen just once. The CDR3 loop is CATSPLKGQPQHF. The CDR3 DNA reads TGTGCCACCAGCCCCTTGAAGGGGCAGCCCCAGCATTTT. V usage is TRBV15 and J usage is TRBJ1-5; weak D call: TRBD1 (5 bases). Germline V gives CDR1 LNHNV, CDR2 YYDKDF (reference sequence). With 5 bases removed from V and 7 bases from J, the gap between germline ends came to 12 bases. This CDR3 comprises 13 residues.

This rearrangement joins TRBV27 to TRBJ1-2; possibly TRBD1 for D (5 bases). The CDR3 extends over 15 amino acids. Germline loops: CDR1 MNHEY, CDR2 SMNVEV (reference sequence). The V end was cut by 6 bases, the J end by 0 bases, with 14 bases between. CDR3 coding DNA: TGTGCCAGCAGCCATAAGCTGACAGCTAACTATGGCTACACCTTC. As protein: CASSHKLTANYGYTF.

V gene TRBV9 combines with J gene TRBJ2-5, with D hard to call. Germline V gives CDR1 SGDLS, CDR2 YYNGEE. The CDR3 is 14 amino acids. V shed 3 bases and J shed 0 bases, with 9 bases lying between them. The CDR3 DNA reads as TGTGCCAGCAGCGCCCCACAGAACCAAGAGACCCAGTACTTC. Its protein product is CASSAPQNQETQYF.